This T cell receptor (beta chain) was documented in a study of T cells after yellow fever vaccination. Overall study context: It was SMART-Seq v4 Ultra Low Input that prepared the fractions with low cell numbers. Study findings and constraints: CD4 and CD8 compartments shared a small share of clonotypes, likely from convergent recombination.

Turning to this clonotype: The antigen is unknown. An end of the junction differs from the germline gene, which may be a read error.

Universal primer sites and UMIs were introduced during 5'RACE template-switching synthesis of TCR cDNA. Each CDR3 protein gets one entry after TCRdb re-called the 5' RACE reads with MiXCR. The sample contains about 320,000 distinct CDR3 sequences, 12% of which appear only once. Germline assignment: CDR1 SQVTM and CDR2 ANQGSEA. The CDR3 has 14 residues. Here the sequenced sample was CD4+ T cells sorted from PBMCs, taken 15 days after the yellow fever booster vaccination. This TCR was recovered from a man in his late teens or twenties who received the YFV17D yellow fever vaccine. This chain connects TRBV29-1 to TRBJ1-1; tentatively, D is TRBD1 (5 bases). CDR3 in DNA: TGCAGCGTTGAAGAGCGGGCACGGGGCACTGCAGCTTTCTTT. This translates into CSVEERARGTAAFF.